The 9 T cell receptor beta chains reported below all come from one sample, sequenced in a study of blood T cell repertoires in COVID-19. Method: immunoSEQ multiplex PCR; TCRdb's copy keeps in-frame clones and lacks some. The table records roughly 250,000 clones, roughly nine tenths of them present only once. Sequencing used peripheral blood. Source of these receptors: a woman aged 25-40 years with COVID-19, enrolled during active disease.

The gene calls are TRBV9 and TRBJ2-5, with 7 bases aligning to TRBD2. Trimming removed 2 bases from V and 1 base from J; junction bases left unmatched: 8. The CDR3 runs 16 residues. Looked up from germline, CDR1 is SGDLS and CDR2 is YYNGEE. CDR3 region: CASSVRAGKIQETQYF. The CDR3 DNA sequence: TGTGCCAGCAGCGTCAGAGCGGGGAAGATCCAAGAGACCCAGTACTTC.

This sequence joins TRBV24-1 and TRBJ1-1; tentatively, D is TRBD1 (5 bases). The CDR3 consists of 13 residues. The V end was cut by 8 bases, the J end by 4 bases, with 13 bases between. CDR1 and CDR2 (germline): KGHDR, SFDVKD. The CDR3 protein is CATKGDRGTEAFF. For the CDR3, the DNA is TGTGCCACCAAAGGAGATAGGGGCACTGAAGCTTTCTTT.

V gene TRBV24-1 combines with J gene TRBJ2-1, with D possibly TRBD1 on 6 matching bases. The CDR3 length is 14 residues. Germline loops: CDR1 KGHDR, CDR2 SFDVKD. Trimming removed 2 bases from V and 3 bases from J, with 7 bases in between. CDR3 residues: CATSDSDSYNEQFF. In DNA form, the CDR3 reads TGTGCCACCAGTGATTCGGACAGCTACAATGAGCAGTTCTTC.

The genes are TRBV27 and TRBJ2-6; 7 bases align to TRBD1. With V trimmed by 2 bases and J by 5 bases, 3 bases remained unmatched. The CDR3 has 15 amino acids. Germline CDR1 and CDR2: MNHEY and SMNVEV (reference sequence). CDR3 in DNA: TGTGCCAGCAGTTTAAGGGGGCCTTGGGCCAACGTCCTGACTTTC. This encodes CASSLRGPWANVLTF.

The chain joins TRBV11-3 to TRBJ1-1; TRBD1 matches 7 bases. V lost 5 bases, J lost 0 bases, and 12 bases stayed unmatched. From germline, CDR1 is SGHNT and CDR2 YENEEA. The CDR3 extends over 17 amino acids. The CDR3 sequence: CASSLAGGDHLNTEAFF. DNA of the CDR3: TGTGCCAGCAGCCTGGCAGGGGGAGACCACTTGAACACTGAAGCTTTCTTT. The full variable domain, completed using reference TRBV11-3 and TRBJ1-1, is EAGVVQSPRYKIIEKKQPVAFWCNPISGHNTLYWYLQNLGQGPELLIRYENEEAVDDSQLPKDRFSAERLKGVDSTLKIQPAELGDSAVYLCASSLAGGDHLNTEAFFGQGTRLTVV.

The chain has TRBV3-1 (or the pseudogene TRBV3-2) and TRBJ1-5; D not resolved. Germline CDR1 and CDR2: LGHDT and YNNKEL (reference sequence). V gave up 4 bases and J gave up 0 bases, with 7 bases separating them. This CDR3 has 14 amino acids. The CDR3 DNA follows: TGTGCCAGCAGCCGGGGAGGTAGCAATCAGCCCCAGCATTTT. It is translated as CASSRGGSNQPQHF.

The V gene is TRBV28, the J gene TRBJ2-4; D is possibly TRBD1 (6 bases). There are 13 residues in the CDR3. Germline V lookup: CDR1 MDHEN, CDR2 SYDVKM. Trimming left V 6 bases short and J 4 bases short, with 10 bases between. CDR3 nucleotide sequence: TGTGCCAGCAGGGATACAGGGAAAAACATTCAGTACTTC. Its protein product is CASRDTGKNIQYF.

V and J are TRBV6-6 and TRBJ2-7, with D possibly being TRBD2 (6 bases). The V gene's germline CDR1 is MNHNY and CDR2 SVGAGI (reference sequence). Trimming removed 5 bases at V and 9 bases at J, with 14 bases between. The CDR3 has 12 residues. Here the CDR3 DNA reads TGTGCCAGCAGTACAGCCGACGGGGGGCAGTACTTC. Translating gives CASSTADGGQYF.

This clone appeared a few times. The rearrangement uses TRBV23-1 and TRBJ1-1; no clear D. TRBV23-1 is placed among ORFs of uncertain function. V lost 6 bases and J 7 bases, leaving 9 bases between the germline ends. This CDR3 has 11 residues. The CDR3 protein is CASSQAFEAFF. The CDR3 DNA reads TGCGCCAGCAGCCAGGCCTTTGAAGCTTTCTTT.